This TCR beta chain stems from a study of cytotoxic CD8 clonotypes in ibrutinib-treated CLL. The overall study: Among the patients, fewer than twelve presented as relapsed/refractory and about 15 as treatment-naive; 17 showed unmutated IGHV. Sequencing produced an average of about 260,000 productive templates and 94,082 productive rearrangements per sample.

CDR1 and CDR2 (germline): LNHDA, SQIVND (reference sequence). This CDR3 comprises 16 residues. V dropped 4 bases and J dropped 5; count of bases not matched to a gene: 4. Deep sequencing aimed at 1 in 200,000 to 1 in 1 million T cells' resolution. Profiled with immunoSEQ multiplex PCR; TCRdb holds only in-frame clones, not every one. This table holds 50,000 or so clones, 75% to 90% found once. The TCR sequence derives from a human donor with chronic lymphocytic leukemia. The specimen comprised PBMCs, sampled after 24 months of ibrutinib treatment. The chain has TRBV19 and TRBJ2-3; the match to TRBD2 covers 15 bases. CDR3 DNA sequence: TGTGCCAGTAGTAGGACTAGCGGGAGGGCCAGAGATACGCAGTATTTT. This gives the protein CASSRTSGRARDTQYF.